This TCR beta chain was identified during a study of T cells in Graves' hyperthyroidism and ophthalmopathy (dated 2019 in TCRdb). About the study as a whole: To identify distinguishing TCR V-J signatures, a discovery cohort of about 95 patients was used, comprising under 45 with Graves' ophthalmopathy and 57 with stable Graves' hyperthyroidism. Prospective prediction of ophthalmopathy was tested in an independent validation cohort consisting of some 18 hyperthyroidism patients and around 16 patients who later progressed to ophthalmopathy. The 100 or so discovery patients were divided at random into training and test sets in a 7:3 ratio. Thyroid tissue and blood T-cell repertoires from about six Graves' hyperthyroidism patients were also compared in the study. After blood sampling, hyperthyroidism patients were treated with methimazole at a starting dose of 30 mg daily, and ophthalmopathy patients were treated with high-dose intravenous methylprednisolone. The paper reports TCR Vbeta CDR3 sequencing of some 140 peripheral blood samples: some 44 ophthalmopathy, fewer than 80 hyperthyroidism and approximately 17 progressor patients. The paper's findings and limits, for the study overall: In validation, the model predicted progression to ophthalmopathy with about 71% sensitivity and about 73% specificity, a median of around six months before onset. A model built on a 13 V-J signature distinguished ophthalmopathy from stable hyperthyroidism, reaching roughly 88% sensitivity and under 84% specificity in cross-validation and 80%/75% in testing. Most expanded thyroid clonotypes (frequency above 0.001) were also found in blood, which suggests that blood repertoires may mirror thyroid immune responses. Sample size was not statistically predetermined, and blinding of investigators to group allocation was not performed.

CDR1 SQVTM and CDR2 ANQGSEA are derived from the germline V gene. Trimming removed 8 bases from V and 0 bases from J, leaving 8 bases between the germline ends. Measured from the cysteine to the phenylalanine, the CDR3 is 11 residues long. Only the CDR3 DNA stays, 33 bases, in frame from base 1. The TCR beta CDR3 regions were amplified from RNA transcripts. The first round of RT-PCR for the TCR CDR3 was performed with the HTBI primer set and the Qiagen OneStep RT-PCR kit. The libraries were constructed in a second round of multiplex PCR and then size-selected and purified. The libraries were sequenced on an Illumina HiSeq2000 using paired-end 100 bp reads. The paper's processing steps were these. Raw data were processed with SOAPnuke, discarding reads with adapters, uncalled bases, mean Phred below 15, or no exact constant-primer or identifier match. High-quality paired reads were merged with COPE v1.2.5, and unique nucleotide sequences were defined as clonotypes. MiTCR v1.1 was used to align clonotypes to the IMGT TRBV, TRBD and TRBJ reference segments. The analysis included only V-J combinations with a frequency above 0.0001, which together covered 99% to 99.2% of the repertoires. A TCS score was defined as the ratio of F50 (clonal expansion) to E x V (chaos), with BLOSUM62-based TCRdist applied between CDR3 peptides within each V-J. Welch's t-statistics and random forest reduced 514 V-J features to 13, which were used in a naive Bayes classifier (R e1071). The similarity between thyroid and blood repertoires was quantified using the Morisita-Horn index. TCRdb took the public reads, trimmed them with fastp at Q25, ran MiXCR for clone calling and kept in-frame beta chains. Under each unique CDR3 protein, matching rows form one entry showing the most common genes and DNA. The V and J calls reflect TCRdb's pipeline rather than the authors' work. This sample lists hundreds of thousands of distinct CDR3 sequences; roughly 46% were detected once. Of the sample, less than 9.5% falls within the top ten clones.

Any patient with an uncontrolled infection, another autoimmune disease, pregnancy or lactation was excluded. Clinical symptoms, serum thyroxine and TRAb, thyroid ultrasound, and orbital computed tomography formed the basis for the diagnoses. Total RNA was extracted with Trizol reagent, and quality was checked on an Agilent 2100 Bioanalyzer. As concerns this clonotype: Its antigen is currently not known. Per-base qualities were not stored, and no clone one base away is much larger.

The clonotype was recovered from an adult man with Graves' disease, either hyperthyroidism or ophthalmopathy (not recorded which). In this chain, TRBV29-1 is recombined with TRBJ2-7; the D segment cannot be called with confidence. The sequencing input was peripheral blood or thyroid tissue (not recorded which). The sequenced DNA: TGCAGCCGTGGCAACTCCTACGAGCAGTACTTC. The resulting protein is CSRGNSYEQYF.